The 22 T cell receptor beta chains below were found in one sample sequenced in a study of blood T cell repertoires in COVID-19. Produced via immunoSEQ multiplex PCR; TCRdb's table is partial and in-frame only. The data hold over 250,000 clones, with 70% to 90% observed a single time. The sequencing input was peripheral blood. The receptors derive from a woman aged 70-85 years with acute or convalescent COVID-19.

The chain carries TRBV14 and TRBJ1-1; no clear D. The CDR3 runs 13 residues. Germline V CDR1 and CDR2: SGHDN, FVKESK. Trimming shortened V by 0 bases and J by 5 bases, and 7 bases separated the two germline ends. The CDR3 loop is CASSQDLGTEAFF. In nucleotides, the CDR3 is TGTGCCAGCAGCCAAGATCTAGGAACTGAAGCTTTCTTT.

The rearrangement links TRBV5-1 to TRBJ2-2, with TRBD1 matching 12 bases. This CDR3 region has 17 residues. V dropped 3 bases and J dropped 6; count of bases not matched to a gene: 9. Per germline, CDR1 SGHRS and CDR2 YFSETQ. The CDR3 region has the DNA TGCGCCAGCAGCTCATCTTCCGGGACAGGGGGCCCCGGGGAGCTGTTTTTT. Protein product: CASSSSSGTGGPGELFF.

The chain recombines TRBV3-1 (or the pseudogene TRBV3-2) with TRBJ1-3, with D hard to call. CDR1 is LGHDT and CDR2 is YNNKEL in the germline V gene (reference sequence). This CDR3 spans 15 amino acids. Trimming cost V 3 bases and J 0 bases, with 9 bases left between them. The CDR3, as DNA: TGTGCCAGCAGCCAGAGACTGAACTCTGGAAACACCATATATTTT. Its translation: CASSQRLNSGNTIYF.

The chain links TRBV29-1 to TRBJ1-2; no reliable D call. Deletions cut 6 bases from V and 3 bases from J, with 17 bases between. Germline V gives CDR1 SQVTM, CDR2 ANQGSEA. This CDR3 is built from 14 residues. CDR3 residues: CSVRRDPPYYGYTF. The CDR3 bases are TGCAGCGTCCGACGGGATCCCCCCTACTATGGCTACACCTTC. Looking up the rest from reference TRBV29-1 and TRBJ1-2 gives the full variable domain: SAVISQKPSRDICQRGTSLTIQCQVDSQVTMMFWYRQQPGQSLTLIATANQGSEATYESGFVIDKFPISRPNLTFSTLTVSNMSPEDSSIYLCSVRRDPPYYGYTFGSGTRLTVV.

This clone was detected once. The chain recombines TRBV15 with TRBJ2-7; no clear D gene. The CDR3 totals 12 residues. Deletions cut 0 bases from V and 6 bases from J, with 6 bases between. Germline CDR1 is LNHNV and CDR2 is YYDKDF (reference sequence). CDR3 in DNA: TGTGCCACCAGCAGAGATCGGGTCGAGCAGTACTTC. It codes for CATSRDRVEQYF.

The CDR3 nucleotides read TGCGCCAGCAGCTTTCAGGGAAGTGCTGACGAGCAGTACTTC. The encoded protein is CASSFQGSADEQYF. The chain recombines TRBV5-1 with TRBJ2-7, with D perhaps TRBD1 (5 bases). There are 14 residues in the CDR3. Germline CDR1 and CDR2: SGHRS and YFSETQ. The V gene lost 2 bases and the J gene lost 5 bases, with 14 bases spanning the gap.

The rearrangement joins TRBV18 to TRBJ1-5; 10 bases are a match to TRBD1. This CDR3 is built from 16 residues. Germline V gene lookup returns CDR1 KGHSH and CDR2 LQKENI. Germline trimming cut 6 bases from V and 2 bases from J; bases unmatched to any gene: 7. CDR3 in amino acids: CASSDRQGAGNQPQHF. The CDR3 DNA reads TGTGCCAGCTCGGATAGACAGGGGGCAGGCAATCAGCCCCAGCATTTT.

This clone showed up just once. This sequence joins TRBV19 and TRBJ2-6; D is ambiguous. CDR1 is LNHDA and CDR2 is SQIVND in the germline V gene (reference sequence). The CDR3 runs 13 residues. V gave up 8 bases and J gave up 0 bases, with 5 bases separating them. DNA of the CDR3: TGTGCCAGTCAGGTCTCTGGGGCCAACGTCCTGACTTTC. Translation: CASQVSGANVLTF.

This clone turned up a few times. V gene TRBV18 combines with J gene TRBJ1-5; possible D gene TRBD1, 6 bases. Germline V gene lookup returns CDR1 KGHSH and CDR2 LQKENI. Trimming took off 2 bases at V and 4 bases at J, with 12 bases between the two ends. The CDR3 runs to 15 residues. The CDR3 region is CASSPEGRGNQPQHF. The CDR3 nucleotides read TGTGCCAGCTCACCAGAAGGGAGGGGGAATCAGCCCCAGCATTTT.

The rearrangement uses TRBV29-1 and TRBJ1-2; 9 bases fit TRBD1. The V gene end was trimmed by 6 bases and the J gene end by 8 bases; junction bases not matched to a gene: 1. Germline lookup yields CDR1 SQVTM and CDR2 ANQGSEA. This CDR3 contains 10 residues. In DNA form, the CDR3 reads TGCAGCGTGGGACAGGGAGGCTACACCTTC. Translated, it gives CSVGQGGYTF.

The gene calls are TRBV6-6 and TRBJ1-5, with D possibly being TRBD1 (5 bases). Germline assignment: CDR1 MNHNY and CDR2 SVGAGI (reference sequence). The CDR3 runs to 13 residues. Trimming cost V 8 bases and J 2 bases, with 10 bases left between them. CDR3 in DNA: TGTGCCAGCGGCAAAGGGGGCAATCAGCCCCAGCATTTT. Amino acid sequence: CASGKGGNQPQHF.

In its sample, this clone was seen once. This chain links TRBV5-6 with TRBJ2-3; 8 positions match TRBD2. This CDR3 spans 15 amino acids. The ends lost 0 bases at V and 4 bases at J; junction bases unmatched: 4. Per germline, CDR1 SGHDT and CDR2 YYEEEE. The chain's CDR3 is CASSLAGGAPDTQYF. For the CDR3, the DNA is TGTGCCAGCAGCTTGGCGGGGGGGGCCCCAGATACGCAGTATTTT.

As for this clone: The sample carries other DNA sequences with the same CDR3. The rearrangement joins TRBV5-1 to TRBJ1-1, with a weak D call TRBD1 (6 bases). From germline, CDR1 is SGHRS and CDR2 YFSETQ. V lost 0 bases and J 1 base, leaving 10 bases between the germline ends. The CDR3 consists of 15 residues. DNA of the CDR3: TGCGCCAGCAGCTTGGGTGGGGGCGAGAACACTGAAGCTTTCTTT. It yields the protein CASSLGGGENTEAFF.

The V gene is TRBV19, the J gene TRBJ1-2, with D unclear. From germline, CDR1 is LNHDA and CDR2 SQIVND (reference sequence). Between the trimmed V and J ends, which lost 4 bases and 4 bases, there was a span of 7 bases. CDR3 size: 12 residues. CDR3 region: CASSKLTYGYTF. Written as DNA, the CDR3 is TGTGCCAGTAGTAAACTTACCTATGGCTACACCTTC. The complete variable domain, with remaining parts taken from reference TRBV19 and TRBJ1-2, reads DGGITQSPKYLFRKEGQNVTLSCEQNLNHDAMYWYRQDPGQGLRLIYYSQIVNDFQKGDIAEGYSVSREKKESFPLTVTSAQKNPTAFYLCASSKLTYGYTFGSGTRLTVV.

The chain has TRBV16 and TRBJ1-2; D not resolved. The CDR3 is 15 amino acids. The V end lost 0 bases, the J end lost 0 bases, and 8 bases lay between the germline ends. Germline assignment: CDR1 KGHSY and CDR2 FQNENV. CDR3 in DNA: TGTGCCAGCAGCCAATCAAGTCAGACTAACTATGGCTACACCTTC. Amino acid sequence: CASSQSSQTNYGYTF.

The V gene is TRBV7-2, the J gene TRBJ1-2; D is ambiguous. There are 13 residues in the CDR3. V was pared by 1 base and J by 4 bases, with 7 bases between. Germline V gives CDR1 SGHTA, CDR2 FQGNSA. This CDR3 reads CASSLDAAYGYTF. The CDR3, as DNA: TGTGCCAGCAGCTTAGACGCGGCCTATGGCTACACCTTC.

The V call is TRBV5-4, the J call TRBJ1-5; D not certain. The CDR3 extends over 14 amino acids. The germline V gene has CDR1 SGHNT and CDR2 YYREEE (reference sequence). V was shortened by 4 bases and J by 3 bases, with 11 bases between the two germline ends. CDR3 DNA sequence: TGTGCCAGCAGCCGCGTTGAGTCCAATCAGCCCCAGCATTTT. It encodes CASSRVESNQPQHF.

The chain combines TRBV6-5 with TRBJ1-1; no definite D call. This CDR3 has 13 amino acids. With 7 bases removed from V and 8 bases from J, the gap between germline ends came to 17 bases. Germline CDR1 and CDR2: MNHEY and SVGAGI. The CDR3 DNA sequence: TGTGCCAGCACTACCTCGGGGTTGGCAGAAGCTTTCTTT. This translates into CASTTSGLAEAFF.

V is TRBV7-9 and J is TRBJ2-2; 7 bases fit TRBD1. Per germline, CDR1 SEHNR and CDR2 FQNEAQ (reference sequence). CDR3 length: 17 residues. V lost 5 bases to trimming and J lost 4 bases; unmatched junction nucleotides: 13. CDR3 sequence: CASSARLGTAITGELFF. CDR3 in DNA: TGTGCCAGCAGCGCCCGGTTGGGGACAGCTATCACCGGGGAGCTGTTTTTT.

This chain uses TRBV19 with TRBJ1-1, with D possibly matching TRBD1 (6 bases). Trimming removed 7 bases at V and 5 bases at J, with 17 bases between. Germline V lookup: CDR1 LNHDA, CDR2 SQIVND (reference sequence). The CDR3 is 14 amino acids. CDR3 loop: CASTEPGVGTEAFF. The CDR3, as DNA: TGTGCCAGTACCGAACCAGGGGTGGGGACTGAAGCTTTCTTT.

This clone was observed a handful of times. The chain carries TRBV3-1 (or the pseudogene TRBV3-2) and TRBJ1-2; 8 nucleotides agree with TRBD1. The CDR3 runs to 15 residues. Per germline, CDR1 LGHDT and CDR2 YNNKEL (reference sequence). Trimming at V came to 0 bases and at J to 7 bases, leaving 7 bases not matched to a gene. CDR3 DNA sequence: TGTGCCAGCAGCCAAGAAAGGACAGGGATATCTGGCTACACCTTC. It specifies CASSQERTGISGYTF.

The J gene is TRBJ1-2, the V gene TRBV7-9; TRBD1 is a possible D gene (6 bases). Trimming cost V 6 bases and J 6 bases, with 11 bases left between them. This CDR3 contains 12 residues. Germline values: CDR1 SEHNR, CDR2 FQNEAQ (reference sequence). CDR3 bases: TGTGCCAGCAGGTTGACAGGAAATGGCTACACCTTC. It is translated as CASRLTGNGYTF.